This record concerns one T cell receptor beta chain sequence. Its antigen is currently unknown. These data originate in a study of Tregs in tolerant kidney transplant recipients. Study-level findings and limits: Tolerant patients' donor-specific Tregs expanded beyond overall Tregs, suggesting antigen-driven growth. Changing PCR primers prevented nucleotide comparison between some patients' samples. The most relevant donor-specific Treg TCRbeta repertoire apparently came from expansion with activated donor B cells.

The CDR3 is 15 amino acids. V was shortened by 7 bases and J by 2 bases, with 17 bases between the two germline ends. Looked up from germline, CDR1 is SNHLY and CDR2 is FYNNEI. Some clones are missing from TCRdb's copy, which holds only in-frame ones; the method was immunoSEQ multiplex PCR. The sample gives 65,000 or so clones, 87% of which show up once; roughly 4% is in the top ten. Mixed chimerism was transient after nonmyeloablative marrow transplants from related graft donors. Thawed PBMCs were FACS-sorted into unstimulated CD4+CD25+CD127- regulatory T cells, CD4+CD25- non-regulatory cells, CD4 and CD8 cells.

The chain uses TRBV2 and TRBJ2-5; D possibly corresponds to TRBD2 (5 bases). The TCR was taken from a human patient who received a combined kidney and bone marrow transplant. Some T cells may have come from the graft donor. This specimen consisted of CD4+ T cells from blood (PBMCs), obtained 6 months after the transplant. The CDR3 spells CASTFASGLQETQYF. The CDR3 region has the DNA TGTGCCAGCACTTTCGCCAGCGGCCTACAAGAGACCCAGTACTTC.